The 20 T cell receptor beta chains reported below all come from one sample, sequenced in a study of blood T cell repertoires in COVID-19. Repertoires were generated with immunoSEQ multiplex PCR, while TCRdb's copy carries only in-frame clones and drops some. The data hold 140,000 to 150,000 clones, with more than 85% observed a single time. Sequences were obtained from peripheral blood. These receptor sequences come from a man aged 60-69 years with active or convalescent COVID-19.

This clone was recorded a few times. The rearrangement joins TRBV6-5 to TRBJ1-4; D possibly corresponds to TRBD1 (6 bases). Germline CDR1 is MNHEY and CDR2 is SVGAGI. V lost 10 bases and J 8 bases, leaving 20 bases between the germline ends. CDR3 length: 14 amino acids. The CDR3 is CATLMGGAVEKLFF. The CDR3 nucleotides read TGTGCCACCCTGATGGGGGGGGCGGTGGAAAAACTGTTTTTT.

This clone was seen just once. CDR3 bases: TGTGCCAGCAGCTTAGGCGGGCGGGGGGGCACAGATACGCAGTATTTT. This gives the protein CASSLGGRGGTDTQYF. This chain joins TRBV7-6 and TRBJ2-3; TRBD2 agrees at 8 bases. The CDR3 consists of 16 residues. Looked up from germline, CDR1 is SGHVS and CDR2 is FNYEAQ. J gave up 1 base and V 1 base, and 4 bases lay outside the gene matches.

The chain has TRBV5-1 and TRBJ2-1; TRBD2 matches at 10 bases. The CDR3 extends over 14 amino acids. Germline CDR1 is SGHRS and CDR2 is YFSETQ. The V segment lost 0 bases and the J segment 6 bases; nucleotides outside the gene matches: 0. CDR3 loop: CASSLGLAGNEQFF. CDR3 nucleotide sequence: TGCGCCAGCAGCTTGGGACTAGCGGGCAATGAGCAGTTCTTC.

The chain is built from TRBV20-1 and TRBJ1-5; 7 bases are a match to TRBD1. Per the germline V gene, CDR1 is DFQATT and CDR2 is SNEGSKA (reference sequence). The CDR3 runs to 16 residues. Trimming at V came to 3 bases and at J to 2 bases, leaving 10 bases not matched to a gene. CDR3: CSASPSGTVGNQPQHF. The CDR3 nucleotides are TGCAGTGCTAGTCCATCCGGGACAGTTGGCAATCAGCCCCAGCATTTT.

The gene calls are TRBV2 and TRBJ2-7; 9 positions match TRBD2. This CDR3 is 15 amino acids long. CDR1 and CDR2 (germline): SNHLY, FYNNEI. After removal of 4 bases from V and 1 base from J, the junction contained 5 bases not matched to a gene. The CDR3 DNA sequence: TGTGCCAGCAGTGTACAAGCGGGAGGATCCTACGAGCAGTACTTC. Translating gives CASSVQAGGSYEQYF.

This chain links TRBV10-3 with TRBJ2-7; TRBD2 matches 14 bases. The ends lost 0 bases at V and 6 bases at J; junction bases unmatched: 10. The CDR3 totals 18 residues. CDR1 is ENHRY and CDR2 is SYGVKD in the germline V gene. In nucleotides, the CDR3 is TGTGCCATCAGTGAGTCTCGACTAGCGGGAGGGCTAAGCGGCGAGCAGTACTTC. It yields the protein CAISESRLAGGLSGEQYF.

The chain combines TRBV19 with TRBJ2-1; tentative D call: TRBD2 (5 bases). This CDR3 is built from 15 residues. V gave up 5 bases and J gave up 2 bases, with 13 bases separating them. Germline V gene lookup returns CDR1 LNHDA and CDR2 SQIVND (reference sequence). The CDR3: CASSPFWGAYNEQFF. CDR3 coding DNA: TGTGCCAGTAGTCCATTCTGGGGAGCCTACAATGAGCAGTTCTTC. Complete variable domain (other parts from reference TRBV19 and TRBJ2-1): DGGITQSPKYLFRKEGQNVTLSCEQNLNHDAMYWYRQDPGQGLRLIYYSQIVNDFQKGDIAEGYSVSREKKESFPLTVTSAQKNPTAFYLCASSPFWGAYNEQFFGPGTRLTVL.

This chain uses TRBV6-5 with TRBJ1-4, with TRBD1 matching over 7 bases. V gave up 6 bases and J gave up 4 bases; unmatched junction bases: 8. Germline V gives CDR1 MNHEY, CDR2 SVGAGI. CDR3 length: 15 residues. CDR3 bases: TGTGCCAGCAGGGACGAGGGGGCGGGTAATGAAAAACTGTTTTTT. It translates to CASRDEGAGNEKLFF.

CDR3 protein: CASSQMGGGGDYEQYF. In nucleotides, the CDR3 is TGCGCCAGCAGCCAAATGGGTGGAGGGGGGGACTACGAGCAGTACTTC. The chain uses TRBV4-3 and TRBJ2-7; TRBD2 is a possible D gene (7 bases). V was trimmed by 2 bases and J by 3 bases, leaving 17 bases between them. From germline, CDR1 is LGHNA and CDR2 YSLEER. This CDR3 is 16 amino acids long.

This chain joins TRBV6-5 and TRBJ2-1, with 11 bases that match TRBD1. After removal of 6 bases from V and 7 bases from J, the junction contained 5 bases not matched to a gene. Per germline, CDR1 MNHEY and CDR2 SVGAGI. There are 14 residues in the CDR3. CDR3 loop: CASRPGQGGNEQFF. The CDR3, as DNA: TGTGCCAGCAGGCCGGGACAGGGGGGGAATGAGCAGTTCTTC.

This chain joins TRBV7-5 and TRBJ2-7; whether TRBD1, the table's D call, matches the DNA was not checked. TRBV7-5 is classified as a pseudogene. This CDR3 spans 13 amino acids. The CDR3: CARSLDRAYEQYF. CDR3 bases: TGTGCCAGAAGCTTAGACAGGGCCTACGAGCAGTACTTC.

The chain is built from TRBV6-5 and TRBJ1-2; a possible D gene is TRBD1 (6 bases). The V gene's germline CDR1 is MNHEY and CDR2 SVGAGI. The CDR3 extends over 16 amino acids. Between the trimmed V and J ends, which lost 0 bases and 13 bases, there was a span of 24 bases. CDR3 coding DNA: TGTGCCAGCAGTTACTCGTACTCGTCGCAGGGGATCTCGCGCACCTTC. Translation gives CASSYSYSSQGISRTF.

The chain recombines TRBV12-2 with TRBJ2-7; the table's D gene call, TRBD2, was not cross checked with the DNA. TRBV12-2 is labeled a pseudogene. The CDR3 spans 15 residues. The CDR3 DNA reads TGTGCAAGTCGCTCAAGGCCTAGCGGAGGGTACGAGCAGTACTTC. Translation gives CASRSRPSGGYEQYF.

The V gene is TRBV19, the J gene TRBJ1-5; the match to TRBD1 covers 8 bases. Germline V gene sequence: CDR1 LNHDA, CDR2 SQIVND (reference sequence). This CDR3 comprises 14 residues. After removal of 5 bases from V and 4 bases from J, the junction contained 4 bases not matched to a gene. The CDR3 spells CASSPRTGNQPQHF. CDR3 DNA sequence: TGTGCCAGTAGTCCGCGGACAGGGAATCAGCCCCAGCATTTT.

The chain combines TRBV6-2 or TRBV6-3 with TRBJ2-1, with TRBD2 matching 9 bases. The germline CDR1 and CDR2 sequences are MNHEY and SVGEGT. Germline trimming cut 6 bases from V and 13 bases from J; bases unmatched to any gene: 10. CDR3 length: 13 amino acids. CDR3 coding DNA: TGTGCCAGCAGCCTAACGCGGGGGGGTCTCCAGTTCTTC. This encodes CASSLTRGGLQFF.

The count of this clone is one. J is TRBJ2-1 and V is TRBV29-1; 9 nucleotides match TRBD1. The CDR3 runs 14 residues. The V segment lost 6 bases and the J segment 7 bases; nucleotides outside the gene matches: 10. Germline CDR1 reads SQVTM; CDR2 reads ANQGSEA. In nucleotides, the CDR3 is TGCAGCGTAGTAGGGGGACAGGGAACAAATGAGCAGTTCTTC. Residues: CSVVGGQGTNEQFF.

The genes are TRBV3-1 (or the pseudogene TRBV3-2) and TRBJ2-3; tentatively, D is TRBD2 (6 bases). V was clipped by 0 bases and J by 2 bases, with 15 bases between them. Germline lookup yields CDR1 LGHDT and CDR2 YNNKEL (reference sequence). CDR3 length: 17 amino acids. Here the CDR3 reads CASSQDPRGTYTDTQYF. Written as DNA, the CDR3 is TGTGCCAGCAGCCAAGATCCCCGGGGGACTTACACAGATACGCAGTATTTT.

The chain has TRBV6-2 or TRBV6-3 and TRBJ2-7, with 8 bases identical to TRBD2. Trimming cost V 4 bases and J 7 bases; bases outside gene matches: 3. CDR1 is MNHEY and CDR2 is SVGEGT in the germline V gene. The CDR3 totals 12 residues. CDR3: CASSSGGVEQYF. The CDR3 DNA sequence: TGTGCCAGCAGTTCGGGGGGGGTTGAGCAGTACTTC.

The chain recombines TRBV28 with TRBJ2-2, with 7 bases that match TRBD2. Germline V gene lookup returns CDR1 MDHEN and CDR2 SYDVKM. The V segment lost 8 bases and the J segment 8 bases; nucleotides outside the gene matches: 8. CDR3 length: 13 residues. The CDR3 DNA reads TGTGCCAGCCACTTGCGGGGGAAAGGGGAGCTGTTTTTT. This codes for CASHLRGKGELFF.

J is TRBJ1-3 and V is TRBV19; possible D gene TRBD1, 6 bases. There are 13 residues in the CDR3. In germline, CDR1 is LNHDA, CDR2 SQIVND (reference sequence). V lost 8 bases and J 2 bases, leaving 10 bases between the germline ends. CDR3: CASRGTPGNTIYF. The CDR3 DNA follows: TGTGCCAGTCGAGGGACACCTGGAAACACCATATATTTT.